This TCR beta chain was recorded in a study of OX40 agonist ivuxolimab in advanced cancers. As for the study in general: A diagnosis of hepatocellular carcinoma, melanoma, renal cell or head and neck cancer was present in dose-escalation patients. Having had anti-PD-1, anti-PD-L1 or anti-CTLA-4 therapy before was allowed, and under 50% had some.

Assay: immunoSEQ multiplex PCR; the TCRdb copy retains only in-frame clones and omits some. The repertoire holds 41,000 or so clones, with roughly 80% as singletons. Germline values: CDR1 MNHNY, CDR2 SVGAGI (reference sequence). This CDR3 has 13 amino acids. V lost 9 bases, J lost 5 bases, and 4 bases stayed unmatched. Any history of autoimmune disease or systemic immunosuppression disqualified patients. The specimen comprised CD4+ or CD8+ T cells sorted from blood, sampled in a trial of the OX40 agonist ivuxolimab. The TCR sequence derives from an adult with an advanced solid tumor such as melanoma, head and neck, liver or kidney cancer. The J gene is TRBJ2-7, the V gene TRBV6-6; 13 bases fit TRBD2. The CDR3 DNA sequence: TGTGCCAGTCGAACTAGCGGGGGGGACGAGCAGTACTTC. Amino acid sequence: CASRTSGGDEQYF.